This TCR beta chain stems from a study of molecular identifiers for immune sequencing clone quantification. This clonotype was detected many times. The antigen is not known. Naive CD8 T cells were FACS-sorted by CD8+CD4-CCR7+CD45RA+ markers. With listed TCR primers and previously described methods, bulk TCR libraries were prepared. TCRdb reprocessed the PCR reads with MiXCR, giving one entry per CDR3 protein. The sample carries roughly 630,000 distinct CDR3 sequences, about 25% recorded once. Points from the study as a whole: Over 98% of effector molecules, but under 1% in naive cells, were held by clones with more than 20 RNA copies.

Germline-derived CDR1 and CDR2 are SQVTM and ANQGSEA. V lost 3 bases to trimming and J lost 7 bases, with 12 bases between them. The CDR3 runs 12 residues. The chain recombines TRBV29-1 with TRBJ1-1; D might be TRBD1 (5 bases). The receptor comes from a human donor in good health. Some libraries in this study had Jurkat cell RNA spiked in. Sequences were obtained from naive CD8+ T cells from blood, with Jurkat cell RNA spiked in. Subset: FACS-sorted CD8+CD4-CCR7+CD45RA+ naive T cells. The CDR3 loop reads CSVERGGVEAFF. The CDR3 region has the DNA TGCAGCGTTGAGCGGGGGGGTGTTGAAGCTTTCTTT.